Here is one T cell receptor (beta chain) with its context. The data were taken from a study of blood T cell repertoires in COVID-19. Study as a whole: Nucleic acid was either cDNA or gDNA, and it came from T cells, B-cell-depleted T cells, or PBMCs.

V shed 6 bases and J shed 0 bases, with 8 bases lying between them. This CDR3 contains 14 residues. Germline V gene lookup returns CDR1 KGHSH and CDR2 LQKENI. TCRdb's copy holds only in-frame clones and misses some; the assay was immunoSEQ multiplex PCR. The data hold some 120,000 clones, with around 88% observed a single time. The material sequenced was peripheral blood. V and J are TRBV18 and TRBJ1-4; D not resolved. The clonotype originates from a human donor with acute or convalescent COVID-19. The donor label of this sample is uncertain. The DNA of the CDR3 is TGTGCCAGCTCCTCGGGTGCAACTAATGAAAAACTGTTTTTT. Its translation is CASSSGATNEKLFF. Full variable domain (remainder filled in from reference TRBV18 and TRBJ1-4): NAGVMQNPRHLVRRRGQEARLRCSPMKGHSHVYWYRQLPEEGLKFMVYLQKENIIDESGMPKERFSAEFPKEGPSILRIQQVVRGDSAAYFCASSSGATNEKLFFGSGTQLSVL.